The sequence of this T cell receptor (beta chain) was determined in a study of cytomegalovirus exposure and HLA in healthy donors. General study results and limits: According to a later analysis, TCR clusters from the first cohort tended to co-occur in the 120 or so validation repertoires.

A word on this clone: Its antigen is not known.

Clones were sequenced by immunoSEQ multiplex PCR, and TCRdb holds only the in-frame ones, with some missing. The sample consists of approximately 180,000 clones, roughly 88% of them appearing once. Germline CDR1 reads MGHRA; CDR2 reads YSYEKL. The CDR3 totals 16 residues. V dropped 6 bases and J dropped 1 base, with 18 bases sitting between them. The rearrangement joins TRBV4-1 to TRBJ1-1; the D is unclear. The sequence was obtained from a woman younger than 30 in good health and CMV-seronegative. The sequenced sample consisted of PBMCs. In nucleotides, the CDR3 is TGCGCCAGCAGACCGAGTCGGGGAGGAGAGAACACTGAAGCTTTCTTT. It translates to CASRPSRGGENTEAFF.